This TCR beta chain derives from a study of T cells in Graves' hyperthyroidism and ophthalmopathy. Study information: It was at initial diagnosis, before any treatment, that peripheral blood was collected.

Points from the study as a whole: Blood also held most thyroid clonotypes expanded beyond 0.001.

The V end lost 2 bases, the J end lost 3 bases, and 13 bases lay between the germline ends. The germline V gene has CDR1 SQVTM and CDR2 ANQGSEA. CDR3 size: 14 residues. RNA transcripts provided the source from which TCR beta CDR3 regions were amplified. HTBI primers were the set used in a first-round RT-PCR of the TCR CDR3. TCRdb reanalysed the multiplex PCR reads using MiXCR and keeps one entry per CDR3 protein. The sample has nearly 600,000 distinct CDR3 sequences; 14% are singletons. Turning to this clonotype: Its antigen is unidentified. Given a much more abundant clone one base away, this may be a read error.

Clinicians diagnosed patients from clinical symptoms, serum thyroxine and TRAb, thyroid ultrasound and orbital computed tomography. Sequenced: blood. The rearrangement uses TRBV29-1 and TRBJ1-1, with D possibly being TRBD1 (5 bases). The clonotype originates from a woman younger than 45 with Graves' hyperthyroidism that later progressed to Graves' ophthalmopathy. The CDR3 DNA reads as TGCAGCGTTGAAAAGGGGAACGGGGACACTGAAGCTTTCTTT. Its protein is CSVEKGNGDTEAFF. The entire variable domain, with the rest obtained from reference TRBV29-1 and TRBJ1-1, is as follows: SAVISQKPSRDICQRGTSLTIQCQVDSQVTMMFWYRQQPGQSLTLIATANQGSEATYESGFVIDKFPISRPNLTFSTLTVSNMSPEDSSIYLCSVEKGNGDTEAFFGQGTRLTVV.